In this sample, the clone carrying this TCR beta chain turned up many times. As yet, its antigen is unknown. TCRdb reanalysed the reads using MiXCR and keeps one entry per CDR3 protein. The sample records about 490,000 distinct CDR3 sequences, around 10% being singletons. This record belongs to a study of T cell repertoires in cytomegalovirus infection. Study conclusions and caveats: Summed public TCR beta family frequency identified CMV carriers bearing the relevant HLA.

This receptor was taken from a human donor in good health (CMV status not recorded). Some clones in this sample may be carry-over from other donors' samples. Sequencing input: PBMCs.

The CDR3 reads CASDGMNTEAFF. Written as DNA, the CDR3 is TGTGCCAGCGATGGGATGAACACTGAAGCTTTCTTT. This chain uses TRBV11-2 with TRBJ1-1; D call uncertain. Germline V lookup: CDR1 SGHAT, CDR2 FQNNGV. The CDR3 extends over 12 amino acids. Trimming took off 8 bases at V and 0 bases at J, with 7 bases between the two ends.